This T cell receptor (beta chain) originates from a study of shared clonotypes between healthy human individuals. This clone occurred a few times. Antigen unknown. This sample includes further DNA sequences coding for the same CDR3. TCRdb's copy holds only in-frame clones and misses some; the assay was immunoSEQ multiplex PCR. The sample has about 230,000 clones; under 80% are singletons. Every contributor of samples was a Caucasian grown-up residing in Nashville, Tennessee. Between the trimmed V and J ends, which lost 6 bases and 6 bases, there was a span of 9 bases. CDR1 is MDHEN and CDR2 is SYDVKM in the germline V gene. This CDR3 is built from 12 residues. Whole-study results and caveats: It was the few donors that limited the genetic and exposure-history diversity represented.

The chain employs TRBV28 and TRBJ1-5; the D is unclear. The receptor comes from a man aged 25-45 years in good health. The specimen sequenced was memory CD4+ T cells sorted from blood. Subset meaning: CD45RA-negative fraction. This chain's CDR3 is CASRVGSQPQHF. In DNA, the CDR3 is TGTGCCAGCAGAGTAGGGAGTCAGCCCCAGCATTTT.